Listed below are T cell receptor beta chains from one sample, sequenced in a study of metastatic and nonmetastatic thyroid tumors. TCRdb reanalyzed the PCR reads via MiXCR. Found here are some 19,000 clones, about 25% of them singletons; the top ten hold about 3.5%. Source material: blood. These receptors were obtained from a male donor with papillary thyroid cancer or a benign thyroid nodule (not recorded which). Some clones in this sample may be carry-over from other donors' samples. The CDR3 runs from the conserved cysteine through the conserved F or W. Each record gives: J gene, V gene, D gene, clone size, CDR3 protein, CDR3 DNA. The D gene is left open where the match is weak. Rows may omit the clone size; those that give it use once, few, many or a size class.

>TRBJ1-6|TRBV10-3|.|few
CAISDNSPLHF
TGTGCCATCAGTGATAATTCACCCCTCCACTTT
>TRBJ1-5|TRBV28|.|few
CASSRPGGLQPQHF
TGTGCCAGCAGCCGTCCGGGGGGCCTTCAGCCCCAGCATTTT
>TRBJ1-1|TRBV12-3/TRBV12-4|TRBD1|many
CASNQDRGMNTEAFF
TGTGCCAGCAACCAGGACAGGGGCATGAACACTGAAGCTTTCTTT
>TRBJ1-2|TRBV6-2/TRBV6-3|.|few
CASSYGLGSQGYTF
TGTGCCAGCAGTTACGGCCTCGGCAGCCAAGGCTACACCTTC
>TRBJ2-3|TRBV7-3|.|.
CASSFGWGTDTQYF
TGTGCCAGCAGCTTCGGATGGGGCACAGATACGCAGTATTTT
>TRBJ2-1|TRBV24-1|.|.
CATSDLYTGTNEQFF
TGTGCCACCAGTGATTTGTATACAGGGACGAATGAGCAGTTCTTC
>TRBJ2-5|TRBV30|.|medium-sized
CAWSGGNQETQYF
TGTGCCTGGAGTGGAGGGAACCAAGAGACCCAGTACTTC
>TRBJ1-3|TRBV10-1|.|medium-sized
CASSGTRSGNTIYF
TGCGCCAGCAGTGGTACCCGCTCTGGAAACACCATATATTTT
>TRBJ2-3|TRBV24-1|TRBD2|medium-sized
CATSDPTGLAGADTQYF
TGTGCCACCAGTGATCCCACCGGACTAGCGGGAGCAGATACGCAGTATTTT
>TRBJ2-1|TRBV24-1|.|few
CATSDGPSVSSEQFF
TGTGCCACCAGTGATGGGCCCAGCGTGTCAAGTGAGCAGTTCTTC
>TRBJ2-7|TRBV12-3/TRBV12-4|TRBD2|.
CACSKLAEYEQYF
TGTGCCTGCAGTAAACTAGCGGAATACGAGCAGTACTTC
>TRBJ1-2|TRBV7-8|TRBD1|.
CASSSTGGYGYTF
TGTGCCAGCAGCTCGACAGGGGGCTATGGCTACACCTTC
>TRBJ1-3|TRBV12-3/TRBV12-4|.|.
CASSLADLLGNTIYF
TGTGCCAGCAGTTTGGCGGATTTGTTAGGAAACACCATATATTTT
>TRBJ2-7|TRBV2|.|.
CASRESSGSYEQYF
TGTGCCAGCAGGGAAAGTAGCGGATCCTACGAGCAGTACTTC
>TRBJ2-1|TRBV9|TRBD2|few
CASSAVRTSGYNEQFF
TGTGCCAGCAGCGCCGTCAGGACTAGCGGTTACAATGAGCAGTTCTTC
>TRBJ2-1|TRBV6-1|.|few
CASYFDTQISYNEQFF
TGTGCCAGCTATTTCGACACTCAGATCTCCTACAATGAGCAGTTCTTC
>TRBJ1-3|TRBV28|.|few
CASSLSVSGNTIYF
TGTGCCAGCAGTTTATCTGTCTCTGGAAACACCATATATTTT
>TRBJ1-1|TRBV2|TRBD1|many
CASSPRQGRNTEAFF
TGTGCCAGCAGTCCAAGACAGGGGCGAAACACTGAAGCTTTCTTT
>TRBJ1-1|TRBV6-2/TRBV6-3|.|medium-sized
CASSPSQRNTEAFF
TGTGCCAGCAGTCCATCTCAGAGGAACACTGAAGCTTTCTTT
>TRBJ2-7|TRBV25-1|.|few
CASSTRGGGRDTEVYEQYF
TGTGCCAGCAGTACACGAGGGGGGGGCCGGGACACGGAGGTCTACGAGCAGTACTTC
>TRBJ1-5|TRBV28|TRBD1|medium-sized
CASSLPQGAHNQPQHF
TGTGCCAGCAGTTTACCACAGGGGGCCCACAATCAGCCCCAGCATTTT
>TRBJ2-7|TRBV6-1|TRBD2|.
CASSLITSGGMQYF
TGTGCCAGCAGTTTAATAACTAGCGGGGGCATGCAGTACTTC
>TRBJ2-1|TRBV11-3|.|.
CASSLAGVNNEQFF
TGTGCCAGCAGCTTAGCGGGAGTAAACAATGAGCAGTTCTTC
>TRBJ1-2|TRBV30|TRBD1|.
CAWGTGQGEWNGYTF
TGTGCCTGGGGGACGGGACAGGGGGAGTGGAATGGCTACACCTTC
>TRBJ2-1|TRBV3-1|.|many
CASSQAVSANEQFF
TGTGCCAGCAGCCAGGCCGTGTCCGCCAATGAGCAGTTCTTC
>TRBJ2-7|TRBV5-4|.|many
CASSRGGEGLPYEQYF
TGTGCCAGCAGCCGAGGAGGGGAAGGTTTACCCTACGAGCAGTACTTC
>TRBJ2-3|TRBV12-3/TRBV12-4|TRBD2|few
CASSSGVAFADTQYF
TGTGCCAGCAGCAGCGGGGTAGCCTTTGCAGATACGCAGTATTTT
>TRBJ1-5|TRBV19|.|few
CASNPGVVGQPQHF
TGTGCCAGTAACCCAGGGGTGGTAGGGCAGCCCCAGCATTTT
>TRBJ2-7|TRBV2|.|medium-sized
CASSGSRKLYEQYF
TGTGCCAGCAGCGGTTCGAGAAAACTATACGAGCAGTACTTC
>TRBJ2-7|TRBV4-3|.|.
CASSQDPGHLNEQYF
TGCGCCAGCAGCCAAGATCCAGGACATCTCAACGAGCAGTACTTC
>TRBJ2-7|TRBV4-1|.|.
CASSQENQGGEQYF
TGCGCCAGCAGCCAAGAAAATCAGGGCGGCGAGCAGTACTTC
>TRBJ1-3|TRBV5-1|.|medium-sized
CASSLGFIQTGGNTIYF
TGCGCCAGCAGCTTGGGATTTATTCAGACGGGTGGAAACACCATATATTTT
>TRBJ1-2|TRBV5-1|.|.
CASSLANAGHYGYTF
TGCGCCAGCAGCTTGGCCAACGCAGGCCACTATGGCTACACCTTC
>TRBJ2-1|TRBV6-4|.|.
CASSDSSSYNEQFF
TGTGCCAGCAGTGACTCGAGCTCCTACAATGAGCAGTTCTTC
>TRBJ2-7|TRBV6-2/TRBV6-3|TRBD2|.
CASSGYRDYFPNYEQYF
TGTGCCAGCAGTGGGTACCGGGACTACTTTCCAAACTACGAGCAGTACTTC
>TRBJ2-3|TRBV19|.|.
CASSIGRLNQPQYF
TGCGCCAGTAGTATAGGGCGATTAAATCAGCCCCAGTATTTT
>TRBJ2-7|TRBV5-1|.|once
CASSFLLSGPPNF
TGCGCCAGCAGCTTCCTACTTTCCGGGCCGCCCAACTTC
>TRBJ2-1|TRBV7-6|TRBD2|many
CASSLGGLAGVAQFF
TGTGCCAGCAGCTTAGGGGGACTAGCGGGGGTCGCGCAGTTCTTC
>TRBJ1-5|TRBV20-1|.|medium-sized
CSARDRNQPQHF
TGCAGTGCTAGAGATCGGAATCAGCCCCAGCATTTT
>TRBJ2-7|TRBV6-1|TRBD1|few
CASTTEGAMGQYF
TGTGCCAGCACTACCGAGGGGGCGATGGGGCAGTACTTC
>TRBJ2-7|TRBV27|TRBD2|medium-sized
CASSRTSGYEQYF
TGTGCCAGCAGCCGAACTAGCGGCTACGAGCAGTACTTC
>TRBJ2-5|TRBV2|TRBD1|many
CASGTVEETQYF
TGTGCCAGCGGGACAGTTGAAGAGACCCAGTACTTC
>TRBJ2-7|TRBV13|.|.
CASSLGRERPEVYEQYF
TGTGCCAGCAGCTTAGGCCGGGAGCGTCCAGAGGTCTACGAGCAGTACTTC
>TRBJ2-2|TRBV20-1|TRBD2|.
CSARIRGRETTGELFF
TGCAGTGCTAGAATAAGAGGGCGGGAGACCACCGGGGAGCTGTTTTTT
>TRBJ1-2|TRBV12-3/TRBV12-4|.|.
CASSLVRDGNYGYTF
TGTGCCAGCAGTTTGGTCCGGGACGGTAACTATGGCTACACCTTC
>TRBJ2-7|TRBV28|.|.
CASSLDRIREQYF
TGTGCCAGCAGTTTAGACAGAATACGTGAGCAGTACTTC
>TRBJ2-2|TRBV7-6|.|.
CASSGTDRTGELFF
TGTGCCAGCAGCGGAACGGACCGCACCGGGGAGCTGTTTTTT
>TRBJ2-3|TRBV27|TRBD2|.
CASSSRLAGGTDTQYF
TGTGCCAGCAGTTCGCGACTAGCGGGTGGCACAGATACGCAGTATTTT
>TRBJ2-7|TRBV20-1|TRBD2|.
CSARSMWGGRVYEQYF
TGCAGTGCTAGATCCATGTGGGGAGGGAGAGTCTACGAGCAGTACTTC
>TRBJ1-5|TRBV5-6|.|many
CASRKQGGQPQHF
TGTGCCAGCAGGAAACAGGGAGGTCAGCCCCAGCATTTT
>TRBJ1-2|TRBV20-1|TRBD1|few
CSAHVLGGLNYGYTF
TGCAGTGCACATGTATTAGGGGGCTTAAACTATGGCTACACCTTC
>TRBJ2-1|TRBV5-1|.|.
CASSLEAGGYNEQFF
TGCGCCAGCAGCTTGGAAGCTGGGGGCTACAATGAGCAGTTCTTC
>TRBJ1-3|TRBV15|TRBD1|medium-sized
CATSRGDRGGGNTIYF
TGTGCCACCAGCAGAGGGGACAGGGGTGGAGGAAACACCATATATTTT
>TRBJ1-3|TRBV27|.|.
CASSPQYRGTRGNTIYF
TGTGCCAGCAGTCCCCAATATCGCGGGACCCGTGGAAACACCATATATTTT
>TRBJ2-1|TRBV9|TRBD1|.
CASSARDSGHNEQFF
TGTGCCAGCAGCGCCCGGGACAGCGGCCACAATGAGCAGTTCTTC
>TRBJ1-5|TRBV28|.|.
CASSLNALGVIVGNQPQHF
TGTGCCAGCAGTTTAAATGCCTTGGGGGTTATCGTTGGCAATCAGCCCCAGCATTTT
>TRBJ2-7|TRBV28|.|medium-sized
CASSLWGDPTYEQYF
TGTGCCAGCAGTTTGTGGGGGGACCCTACCTACGAGCAGTACTTC